The 16 T cell receptor beta chains below come from one sample, sequenced in a study of T cell repertoires in cytomegalovirus infection. TCRdb used MiXCR to reprocess the reads, holding one entry per CDR3 protein. This sample has approximately 300,000 distinct CDR3 sequences, with around 25% found just once. Which antigens these TCRs recognize remains unknown. This sample comprised cultured PBMCs, obtained from culture after CMV antigen stimulation. Source of these receptors: a human donor in good health (CMV status not recorded). Some clones in this sample may be carry-over from other donors' samples.

This clonotype has at least ten counts. The J gene is TRBJ2-5, the V gene TRBV7-2; TRBD2 agrees at 8 bases. Germline CDR1 reads SGHTA; CDR2 reads FQGNSA. The CDR3 consists of 15 residues. V was pared by 3 bases and J by 4 bases, with 7 bases of the junction left unmatched. The CDR3 reads CASSFLAGPPETQYF. CDR3 nucleotides: TGTGCCAGCAGCTTCTTAGCGGGACCGCCAGAGACCCAGTACTTC.

In this sample, this clonotype turned up many times. The rearrangement uses TRBV5-6 and TRBJ2-1, with D possibly TRBD2 on 6 matching bases. Germline V gene sequence: CDR1 SGHDT, CDR2 YYEEEE. V shed 0 bases and J shed 5 bases, with 9 bases lying between them. The CDR3 has 14 residues. The DNA for the CDR3 is TGTGCCAGCAGCTTGGTGGGACTTCACAATGAGCAGTTCTTC. Amino acid sequence: CASSLVGLHNEQFF.

V is TRBV10-3 and J is TRBJ2-7, with 10 bases matching TRBD2. CDR3 length: 13 amino acids. V lost 10 bases, J lost 3 bases, and 6 bases stayed unmatched. Per germline, CDR1 ENHRY and CDR2 SYGVKD. The CDR3 coding sequence is TGTGCCACCGGACTAGCGGATGACTACGAGCAGTACTTC. It encodes CATGLADDYEQYF.

This clonotype was found many times. The chain carries TRBV7-2 and TRBJ2-5, with 7 bases fitting TRBD1. V was pared by 0 bases and J by 5 bases, with 0 bases of the junction left unmatched. CDR1 and CDR2 from the germline V gene are SGHTA and FQGNSA. This CDR3 spans 13 amino acids. The CDR3 sequence is CASSLARGETQYF. The CDR3 bases are TGTGCCAGCAGCTTAGCCAGGGGGGAGACCCAGTACTTC.

This clonotype was counted ten times or more. The CDR3 reads CASSPYSNTGELFF. The CDR3 coding sequence is TGTGCCAGCAGTCCCTATTCGAACACCGGGGAGCTGTTTTTT. This chain links TRBV7-3 with TRBJ2-2; D gene unclear. The CDR3 loop spans 14 amino acids. V shed 6 bases and J shed 0 bases, with 8 bases lying between them. Looked up from germline, CDR1 is SGHTA and CDR2 is FQGTGA.

In its sample, this clonotype was seen a few times. This chain connects TRBV11-2 to TRBJ2-2; TRBD2 agrees at 8 bases. Germline assignment: CDR1 SGHAT and CDR2 FQNNGV. V was clipped by 6 bases and J by 4 bases; unmatched bases: 4. The CDR3 is 14 amino acids. CDR3 DNA sequence: TGTGCCAGCAGTCCTACTAGCGGCACCGGGGAGCTGTTTTTT. It encodes CASSPTSGTGELFF.

The chain joins TRBV11-2 to TRBJ2-3; D may be TRBD1 or TRBD2 (5 bases each). This CDR3 region has 13 residues. Germline CDR1 SGHAT, CDR2 FQNNGV. Trimming stripped 6 bases from V and 5 bases from J, with 12 bases between. CDR3 coding DNA: TGTGCCAGCAGGGGGGACCTCATAGATACGCAGTATTTT. Translation gives CASRGDLIDTQYF.

The chain joins TRBV20-1 to TRBJ2-7; TRBD1 matches at 8 bases. V trimming: 6 bases; J trimming: 3 bases; junction bases outside the gene matches: 13. Germline values: CDR1 DFQATT, CDR2 SNEGSKA (reference sequence). The CDR3 covers 15 residues. Written as DNA, the CDR3 is TGCAGTGCCAAGCCAGGGCAGGGGGCAATCTACGAGCAGTACTTC. It is translated as CSAKPGQGAIYEQYF.

J is TRBJ2-6 and V is TRBV7-2; possibly TRBD2 for D (5 bases). The V end was cut by 3 bases, the J end by 1 base, with 13 bases between. Germline-derived CDR1 and CDR2 are SGHTA and FQGNSA. The CDR3 sequence is 17 residues long. CDR3 nucleotides: TGTGCCAGCAGCTTCTCTGAGGGCCGGTCTGGGGCCAACGTCCTGACTTTC. As protein: CASSFSEGRSGANVLTF.

The genes are TRBV16 and TRBJ2-7; 10 nucleotides agree with TRBD1. The CDR3 spans 16 residues. V gave up 4 bases and J gave up 8 bases; unmatched junction bases: 14. Per germline, CDR1 KGHSY and CDR2 FQNENV. DNA for the CDR3: TGTGCCAGCAGCCCTCCAGGACAGGGGGAGCGGATCAAGCAGTACTTC. Amino acids: CASSPPGQGERIKQYF.

Many counts were recorded for this clonotype. The chain links TRBV7-6 to TRBJ1-4; 7 bases are shared with TRBD1. The CDR3 spans 14 residues. The V gene's germline CDR1 is SGHVS and CDR2 FNYEAQ. Trimming took 1 base from V and 8 from J; bases not matched to a gene: 4. This CDR3 reads CASSLEGGWEKLFF. CDR3 DNA: TGTGCCAGCAGCTTAGAAGGGGGCTGGGAAAAACTGTTTTTT.

This clonotype was counted only a few times. The chain couples TRBV15 to TRBJ2-7; tentative D call: TRBD2 (5 bases). Germline V gene sequence: CDR1 LNHNV, CDR2 YYDKDF (reference sequence). The length of the CDR3 is 14 residues. V was pared by 9 bases and J by 0 bases, with 15 bases between. The CDR3 sequence is CATTSGYSSYEQYV. DNA for the CDR3: TGTGCCACAACCAGCGGATACTCCTCCTACGAGCAGTACGTC.

This clonotype was seen more than once but under ten times. The genes are TRBV5-5 and TRBJ2-5, with 7 bases lining up with TRBD2. The CDR3 is 14 amino acids. Germline CDR1 and CDR2: SGHKS and YYEKEE (reference sequence). Trimming cost V 4 bases and J 0 bases; bases outside gene matches: 3. CDR3 in DNA: TGTGCCAGCAGCCACGGACTAGACCAAGAGACCCAGTACTTC. It translates to CASSHGLDQETQYF.

This clonotype appeared many times. This sequence joins TRBV7-2 and TRBJ1-2, with D tentatively TRBD1 (5 bases). CDR3 size: 15 residues. The V end lost 1 base, the J end lost 3 bases, and 12 bases lay between the germline ends. The germline V gene encodes CDR1 SGHTA and CDR2 FQGNSA. Here the CDR3 reads CASSLVQGRDYGYTF. The CDR3 DNA reads as TGTGCCAGCAGCTTAGTCCAGGGAAGAGACTATGGCTACACCTTC.

The table lists this clonotype with many counts. This sequence joins TRBV7-6 and TRBJ1-3; the D is unclear. The germline V and J ends were trimmed by 1 base and 0 bases, with 13 bases remaining between them. Germline V gives CDR1 SGHVS, CDR2 FNYEAQ. The CDR3 loop spans 17 amino acids. CDR3 residues: CASSLEGRTRSGNTIYF. CDR3 coding DNA: TGTGCCAGCAGCTTAGAAGGGAGGACCCGCTCTGGAAACACCATATATTTT.

Only a few counts were recorded for this clonotype. The chain is built from TRBV5-8 and TRBJ2-6; TRBD1 might be the D (6 bases). The CDR3 is 17 amino acids. Germline V lookup: CDR1 SGHTS, CDR2 YDEGEE. Trimming left V 3 bases short and J 0 bases short, with 13 bases between. The CDR3 DNA reads TGTGCCAGCAGCTCGGGGACATTCAGCTCTGGGGCCAACGTCCTGACTTTC. This sequence encodes CASSSGTFSSGANVLTF.